The 11 T cell receptor beta chains presented below share a single source sample, sequenced in a study of blood T cells in healthy people across ages. With a J-beta primer mix and a sample-barcoded 5' primer, a second PCR ran roughly 7 to 11 cycles. TCRdb used MiXCR to reprocess the 5' RACE reads, holding one entry per CDR3 protein. This repertoire shows roughly 500,000 distinct CDR3 sequences, 27% found once; its top ten account for approximately 17%. The sequencing sample was made of blood. Receptor source: a woman in her sixties or seventies in good health.

This sequence joins TRBV7-2 and TRBJ2-7; 8 bases fit TRBD1. CDR1 SGHTA and CDR2 FQGNSA come from the germline V gene. CDR3 length: 15 residues. The V gene end was trimmed by 1 base and the J gene end by 6 bases; junction bases not matched to a gene: 8. As DNA, the CDR3 is TGTGCCAGCAGCTTAGGAGGACAGGGTGGGGGCGAGCAGTACTTC. The encoded protein is CASSLGGQGGGEQYF.

The V gene is TRBV12-3 or TRBV12-4, the J gene TRBJ1-5; unclear D gene. Trimming took off 4 bases at V and 6 bases at J, with 19 bases between the two ends. The CDR3 has 16 amino acids. CDR3 protein: CASSSRTRARGQPQHF. DNA for the CDR3: TGTGCCAGCAGTTCCCGAACCCGGGCCCGAGGTCAGCCCCAGCATTTT.

This clonotype showed up just a few times. The V call is TRBV20-1, the J call TRBJ2-3; 8 nucleotides line up with TRBD2. The CDR3 spans 14 residues. The ends lost 3 bases at V and 1 base at J; junction bases unmatched: 3. The germline gives CDR1 DFQATT, CDR2 SNEGSKA (reference sequence). CDR3 nucleotide sequence: TGCAGTGCTAGTGAAGCGGGAGGCACAGATACGCAGTATTTT. Its translation: CSASEAGGTDTQYF.

CDR3 coding DNA: TGTGCCAGCAGTCTTTCGGGGGACAGGGGATCCTACACCTTC. It is translated as CASSLSGDRGSYTF. The chain recombines TRBV7-2 with TRBJ1-2, with TRBD1 identical over 10 bases. CDR3 length: 14 residues. Germline values: CDR1 SGHTA, CDR2 FQGNSA. V gave up 6 bases and J gave up 10 bases; unmatched junction bases: 11.

Details on this clonotype: A much bigger clone sits one base away, suggesting this may be a read error. The genes are TRBV13 and TRBJ2-3; no reliable D call. In germline, CDR1 is PRHDT, CDR2 FYEKMQ (reference sequence). This CDR3 is 13 amino acids long. The CDR3 sequence: CAGSFSYTDTQYF. The CDR3, as DNA: TGTGCCGGCAGCTTTTCTTACACAGATACGCAGTATTTT.

The chain links TRBV7-3 to TRBJ1-3; TRBD1 might be the D (5 bases). CDR1 SGHTA and CDR2 FQGTGA come from the germline V gene. V gave up 7 bases and J gave up 2 bases, with 15 bases separating them. The CDR3 has 15 amino acids. CDR3 in DNA: TGTGCCAGCACCAGAACCGGGGCAACTGGAAACACCATATATTTT. Protein: CASTRTGATGNTIYF.

The table lists this clonotype with a few counts. The genes are TRBV5-5 and TRBJ2-3; no clear D. This CDR3 spans 15 amino acids. Germline values: CDR1 SGHKS, CDR2 YYEKEE (reference sequence). Trimming shortened V by 5 bases and J by 4 bases, and 17 bases separated the two germline ends. CDR3 DNA: TGTGCCAGCAGTGTTCGCCCACTTGGCCCAGATACGCAGTATTTT. It is translated as CASSVRPLGPDTQYF.

The sample holds a few counts of this clonotype. The genes are TRBV18 and TRBJ2-2; D is perhaps TRBD1 (5 bases). Germline CDR1 KGHSH, CDR2 LQKENI. Deletions cut 0 bases from V and 6 bases from J, with 14 bases between. The CDR3 contains 16 residues. CDR3 sequence: CASSPPQLTQAGELFF. The DNA of the CDR3 is TGTGCCAGCTCACCACCGCAACTAACACAGGCCGGGGAGCTGTTTTTT.

The chain combines TRBV4-1 with TRBJ2-5; tentative D call: TRBD2 (6 bases). The J call is uncertain, as TRBJ2-1 better fits the DNA end. CDR1 is MGHRA and CDR2 is YSYEKL in the germline V gene. The CDR3 runs to 16 residues. Written as DNA, the CDR3 is TGCGCCAGCAGCCAAGATCTTTCTAGGCGGGGCAATGAGCAGTTCTTC. It codes for CASSQDLSRRGNEQFF.

This clonotype was counted a single time. The CDR3 nucleotides are TGTGCCAGCAGCTTAGGGACAGGTGGGTTCACTGAAGCTTTCTTT. This sequence encodes CASSLGTGGFTEAFF. The genes are TRBV7-9 and TRBJ1-1; the match to TRBD1 covers 7 bases. Germline loops: CDR1 SEHNR, CDR2 FQNEAQ (reference sequence). V lost 1 base and J lost 4; bases outside the gene matches: 6. CDR3 size: 15 residues.

This clonotype was seen a few times. The chain combines TRBV6-5 with TRBJ1-2, with D maybe TRBD1 (6 bases). This CDR3 has 15 amino acids. Trimming pared 7 bases from V and 5 bases from J, leaving 20 bases between. Germline CDR1 MNHEY, CDR2 SVGAGI. CDR3 in DNA: TGTGCCAGCACTCCCGGGCAGGGGTTTAGGTATGGCTACACCTTC. This encodes CASTPGQGFRYGYTF.